These T cell receptor beta chains were read from a single sample in a study of T-cell reconstitution after alpha-beta-depleted transplantation in children. One entry per CDR3 protein results from TCRdb running MiXCR on the PCR reads. The sample holds around 490,000 distinct CDR3 sequences, roughly 11% seen once. Sequenced here: PBMCs, mostly from graft donor cells, sampled 180 days after TCRalphabeta/CD19-depleted stem cell transplant. The receptors here all came from a female patient younger than 10 who had a stem cell transplant for aplastic anemia, so the T cells may come from the graft donor. Each CDR3 is given with its conserved first and last residue. The order of the fields is CDR3 protein, CDR3 DNA, D gene, J gene, clone size, V gene. D genes are given only for firm matches. Size values are once, few and many counts, or a class for expanded clones, and some rows have none.

CDR3 protein: CASSFGTGELYEQYF; CDR3 DNA: TGTGCCAGCAGCTTCGGGACAGGGGAACTCTACGAGCAGTACTTC; D gene: TRBD1; J gene: TRBJ2-7; clone size: once; V gene: TRBV11-2
CDR3 protein: CASSPLGFRANEQFF; CDR3 DNA: TGCGCCAGCAGCCCACTTGGGTTCCGAGCAAATGAGCAGTTCTTC; D gene: .; J gene: TRBJ2-1; clone size: many; V gene: TRBV4-3
CDR3 protein: CASSLGPPDEQFF; CDR3 DNA: TGTGCCAGCAGCTTGGGTCCTCCGGATGAGCAGTTCTTC; D gene: .; J gene: TRBJ2-1; clone size: few; V gene: TRBV5-6
CDR3 protein: CASRQTSAGSNEKLFF; CDR3 DNA: TGTGCCAGCAGACAAACCTCTGCGGGTAGTAATGAAAAACTGTTTTTT; D gene: .; J gene: TRBJ1-4; clone size: .; V gene: TRBV25-1
CDR3 protein: CASRTDRDSNQPQHF; CDR3 DNA: TGTGCCAGCAGAACCGACAGGGATAGCAATCAGCCCCAGCATTTT; D gene: TRBD1; J gene: TRBJ1-5; clone size: few; V gene: TRBV12-3/TRBV12-4
CDR3 protein: CASRWQDYNEQFF; CDR3 DNA: TGTGCCAGCAGGTGGCAGGACTACAATGAGCAGTTCTTC; D gene: .; J gene: TRBJ2-1; clone size: .; V gene: TRBV12-3/TRBV12-4
CDR3 protein: CSARDLREGKRNQPQHF; CDR3 DNA: TGCAGTGCTAGAGATCTACGGGAAGGGAAGCGCAATCAGCCCCAGCATTTT; D gene: .; J gene: TRBJ1-5; clone size: few; V gene: TRBV20-1
CDR3 protein: CASSFRPERGSPLHF; CDR3 DNA: TGTGCCAGCAGTTTCCGCCCGGAAAGGGGTTCACCCCTCCACTTT; D gene: .; J gene: TRBJ1-6; clone size: many; V gene: TRBV12-3/TRBV12-4
CDR3 protein: CASSFFRSSGANVLTF; CDR3 DNA: TGTGCCAGCAGTTTTTTCAGGAGCTCTGGGGCCAACGTCCTGACTTTC; D gene: .; J gene: TRBJ2-6; clone size: few; V gene: TRBV12-3/TRBV12-4
CDR3 protein: CSVEEHRNEQFF; CDR3 DNA: TGCAGCGTTGAGGAGCACAGGAATGAGCAGTTCTTC; D gene: .; J gene: TRBJ2-1; clone size: many; V gene: TRBV29-1
CDR3 protein: CASSPGRGSGNTIYF; CDR3 DNA: TGTGCCAGCAGTCCCGGCAGGGGCTCTGGAAACACCATATATTTT; D gene: .; J gene: TRBJ1-3; clone size: many; V gene: TRBV9
CDR3 protein: CASSLALRGLTDTQYF; CDR3 DNA: TGCGCCAGCAGCTTGGCTCTCAGGGGACTCACAGATACGCAGTATTTT; D gene: .; J gene: TRBJ2-3; clone size: .; V gene: TRBV5-1
CDR3 protein: CASSSPGLVFTDTQYF; CDR3 DNA: TGTGCCAGCAGCTCGCCGGGACTAGTGTTCACAGATACGCAGTATTTT; D gene: TRBD2; J gene: TRBJ2-3; clone size: many; V gene: TRBV7-9
CDR3 protein: CATRVGQGRVETQYF; CDR3 DNA: TGTGCCACCAGAGTCGGACAGGGACGGGTAGAGACCCAGTACTTC; D gene: TRBD1; J gene: TRBJ2-5; clone size: few; V gene: TRBV15
CDR3 protein: CASTPSGRSADTQYF; CDR3 DNA: TGTGCCAGCACACCAAGCGGGAGAAGCGCAGATACGCAGTATTTT; D gene: TRBD2; J gene: TRBJ2-3; clone size: .; V gene: TRBV9
CDR3 protein: CASSFGSGGLSYEQYF; CDR3 DNA: TGTGCCAGCAGTTTTGGCTCCGGCGGGCTCTCCTACGAGCAGTACTTC; D gene: .; J gene: TRBJ2-7; clone size: many; V gene: TRBV12-3/TRBV12-4
CDR3 protein: CASSLKAGGTGELFF; CDR3 DNA: TGTGCCAGCAGTTTAAAGGCAGGGGGCACCGGGGAGCTGTTTTTT; D gene: TRBD1; J gene: TRBJ2-2; clone size: few; V gene: TRBV27
CDR3 protein: CASSSGPDQPQHF; CDR3 DNA: TGTGCCAGCAGCTCGGGGCCCGATCAGCCCCAGCATTTT; D gene: .; J gene: TRBJ1-5; clone size: few; V gene: TRBV13
CDR3 protein: CASSSTGDDGYTF; CDR3 DNA: TGTGCCAGCAGCTCAACAGGGGATGACGGCTACACCTTC; D gene: TRBD1; J gene: TRBJ1-2; clone size: few; V gene: TRBV7-9
CDR3 protein: CASSPVQGRHTEAFF; CDR3 DNA: TGTGCCAGCAGCCCCGTGCAGGGGCGCCACACTGAAGCTTTCTTT; D gene: .; J gene: TRBJ1-1; clone size: few; V gene: TRBV7-9
CDR3 protein: CASSLPGLNMNTEAFF; CDR3 DNA: TGTGCCAGCAGCTTACCGGGGCTCAACATGAACACTGAAGCTTTCTTT; D gene: .; J gene: TRBJ1-1; clone size: .; V gene: TRBV28
CDR3 protein: CASSLTGPSYNEQFF; CDR3 DNA: TGTGCCAGCAGTTTAACGGGACCATCCTACAATGAGCAGTTCTTC; D gene: .; J gene: TRBJ2-1; clone size: few; V gene: TRBV27
CDR3 protein: CASSRTGPSTDTQYF; CDR3 DNA: TGTGCCAGCAGTAGGACGGGACCTAGCACAGATACGCAGTATTTT; D gene: .; J gene: TRBJ2-3; clone size: .; V gene: TRBV12-3/TRBV12-4
CDR3 protein: CASSLVGDPTHDEKLFF; CDR3 DNA: TGTGCCAGCAGCCTCGTAGGGGACCCAACTCATGATGAAAAACTGTTTTTT; D gene: .; J gene: TRBJ1-4; clone size: few; V gene: TRBV28